Following are 26 T cell receptor beta chains from one sample sequenced in a study of graft-versus-host responses after intestinal transplantation. Profiling relied on immunoSEQ multiplex PCR, and the TCRdb table lists in-frame clones only, not all of them. Of 70,000 to 80,000 clones in the sample, 90% were seen once. These TCRs are of unknown antigen specificity. The sequencing here drew on unstimulated CD8+ T cells sorted from spleen or lymph node cells, taken before intestinal transplant. The receptor source for this set is a human donor who received an intestinal transplant.

The chain combines TRBV25-1 with TRBJ1-1, with D maybe TRBD1 (5 bases). Germline loops: CDR1 MGHDK, CDR2 SYGVNS. V lost 0 bases and J 8 bases, leaving 7 bases between the germline ends. This CDR3 is 12 amino acids long. The CDR3: CASSEYGGEAFF. CDR3 sequence (DNA): TGTGCCAGCAGTGAATACGGGGGAGAAGCTTTCTTT. Based on the CDR3 plus reference TRBV25-1 and TRBJ1-1, the full variable domain is EADIYQTPRYLVIGTGKKITLECSQTMGHDKMYWYQQDPGMELHLIHYSYGVNSTEKGDLSSESTVSRIRTEHFPLTLESARPSHTSQYLCASSEYGGEAFFGQGTRLTVV.

This clone was detected only once. J is TRBJ2-3 and V is TRBV5-5, with 10 positions matching TRBD2. In germline, CDR1 is SGHKS, CDR2 YYEKEE (reference sequence). CDR3 length: 15 residues. The junction had 5 bases not matched to a gene; V was cut back by 5 bases and J by 2 bases. CDR3 amino acids: CASRLAGAVTDTQYF. The CDR3 DNA sequence: TGTGCCAGCAGGCTAGCGGGGGCCGTCACAGATACGCAGTATTTT.

This rearrangement joins TRBV7-6 to TRBJ2-2; D remains unclear. V was clipped by 0 bases and J by 5 bases, with 4 bases between them. From germline, CDR1 is SGHVS and CDR2 FNYEAQ. This CDR3 has 13 amino acids. Here the CDR3 reads CASSLAQTGELFF. CDR3 in DNA: TGTGCCAGCAGCTTAGCACAGACCGGGGAGCTGTTTTTT. The complete variable domain, with remaining parts taken from reference TRBV7-6 and TRBJ2-2, reads GAGVSQSPRYKVTKRGQDVALRCDPISGHVSLYWYRQALGQGPEFLTYFNYEAQQDKSGLPNDRFSAERPEGSISTLTIQRTEQRDSAMYRCASSLAQTGELFFGEGSRLTVL.

The chain carries TRBV9 and TRBJ2-1, with D perhaps matching TRBD2 (6 bases). The CDR3 is 16 amino acids. The germline CDR1 and CDR2 sequences are SGDLS and YYNGEE. Between the trimmed V and J ends, which lost 4 bases and 0 bases, there was a span of 14 bases. The CDR3 sequence: CASSTRDSSSYNEQFF. DNA of the CDR3: TGTGCCAGCAGCACTCGGGACTCCAGCTCCTACAATGAGCAGTTCTTC.

V is TRBV29-1 and J is TRBJ1-2, with a tentative D call TRBD1 (6 bases). Trimming stripped 7 bases from V and 3 bases from J, with 12 bases between. The V gene's germline CDR1 is SQVTM and CDR2 ANQGSEA. CDR3 length equals 12 residues. This chain's CDR3 is CSAQGQYYGYTF. CDR3 in DNA: TGCAGCGCTCAGGGGCAATACTATGGCTACACCTTC.

The V call is TRBV5-1, the J call TRBJ1-1; D perhaps matches TRBD1 (6 bases). Germline lookup yields CDR1 SGHRS and CDR2 YFSETQ. V lost 0 bases to trimming and J lost 3 bases, with 9 bases between them. This CDR3 has 14 amino acids. The CDR3 coding sequence is TGCGCCAGCAGCTTGGAAGAGGGGGACACTGAAGCTTTCTTT. Amino acid sequence: CASSLEEGDTEAFF. Full variable domain (rest looked up from reference TRBV5-1 and TRBJ1-1): KAGVTQTPRYLIKTRGQQVTLSCSPISGHRSVSWYQQTPGQGLQFLFEYFSETQRNKGNFPGRFSGRQFSNSRSEMNVSTLELGDSALYLCASSLEEGDTEAFFGQGTRLTVV.

The chain recombines TRBV13 with TRBJ2-4; 8 bases map to TRBD1. In germline, CDR1 is PRHDT, CDR2 FYEKMQ (reference sequence). V trimming: 4 bases; J trimming: 3 bases; junction bases outside the gene matches: 11. The CDR3 loop spans 17 amino acids. CDR3 bases: TGTGCCAGCAGCTCCGCAGGGGGCGGAATTGGCAAAAACATTCAGTACTTC. Its translation: CASSSAGGGIGKNIQYF.

V is TRBV10-3 and J is TRBJ1-1; the D gene is possibly TRBD1 (5 bases). The ends were cut back, 3 bases at V and 5 bases at J, with 22 bases in the middle. Germline CDR1 and CDR2: ENHRY and SYGVKD. This CDR3 has 17 residues. The CDR3 sequence: CAISEGRAGIYGTEAFF. The CDR3 DNA is TGTGCCATCAGTGAAGGTCGGGCAGGGATTTATGGGACTGAAGCTTTCTTT.

The V and J genes are TRBV5-6 and TRBJ2-7; D gene unclear. The ends were cut back, 3 bases at V and 0 bases at J, with 13 bases in the middle. This CDR3 is built from 15 residues. Per the germline V gene, CDR1 is SGHDT and CDR2 is YYEEEE. The CDR3 spells CASSSFYGISYEQYF. The CDR3 region has the DNA TGTGCCAGCAGCTCTTTCTACGGTATCTCCTACGAGCAGTACTTC.

The chain recombines TRBV29-1 with TRBJ1-1, with no clear D. The CDR3 consists of 14 residues. The V end was cut by 6 bases, the J end by 1 base, with 15 bases between. Germline assignment: CDR1 SQVTM and CDR2 ANQGSEA. CDR3: CSVDRETTNTEAFF. CDR3 in DNA: TGCAGCGTCGACCGGGAAACAACGAACACTGAAGCTTTCTTT.

The V gene is TRBV6-5, the J gene TRBJ1-6, with 11 bases fitting TRBD1. The ends lost 6 bases at V and 10 bases at J; junction bases unmatched: 5. The CDR3 loop spans 14 amino acids. Germline V lookup: CDR1 MNHEY, CDR2 SVGAGI. CDR3 in amino acids: CASSVGQGVSPLHF. The CDR3 coding sequence is TGTGCCAGCAGCGTGGGACAGGGGGTGTCACCCCTCCACTTT.

The rearrangement links TRBV4-1 to TRBJ2-7; TRBD2 matches 10 bases. The germline V gene has CDR1 MGHRA and CDR2 YSYEKL. CDR3 length: 14 residues. The V and J ends lost 3 bases and 4 bases, in that order; junction bases with no gene match: 3. The CDR3 DNA is TGCGCCAGCAGCCAGAGTAGCGGGGGGTACGAGCAGTACTTC. Translated: CASSQSSGGYEQYF.

The genes are TRBV5-6 and TRBJ2-7; TRBD1 agrees at 9 bases. The J segment lost 6 bases and the V segment lost 1 base, leaving 11 bases of the junction unmatched. The CDR3 loop spans 16 amino acids. The V gene's germline CDR1 is SGHDT and CDR2 YYEEEE. The CDR3 region is CASSLFAFGTGTEQYF. CDR3 nucleotide sequence: TGTGCCAGCAGCTTGTTTGCGTTTGGGACAGGGACCGAGCAGTACTTC. Looking up the rest from reference TRBV5-6 and TRBJ2-7 gives the full variable domain: DAGVTQSPTHLIKTRGQQVTLRCSPKSGHDTVSWYQQALGQGPQFIFQYYEEEERQRGNFPDRFSGHQFPNYSSELNVNALLLGDSALYLCASSLFAFGTGTEQYFGPGTRLTVT.

The genes are TRBV6-1 and TRBJ1-5; TRBD1 agrees at 9 bases. This CDR3 has 18 residues. Trimming at V came to 2 bases and at J to 2 bases, leaving 10 bases not matched to a gene. CDR1 is MNHNS and CDR2 is SASEGT in the germline V gene. The CDR3 here is CASSEISWDRVGNQPQHF. The CDR3 nucleotides read TGTGCCAGCAGTGAAATCTCCTGGGACAGGGTTGGCAATCAGCCCCAGCATTTT.

This clone has a single count. A junction boundary mismatches the germline segment, possibly from a read error. This chain connects TRBV6-5 to TRBJ1-1; 11 bases align to TRBD1. This CDR3 comprises 12 residues. Germline V gene data show CDR1 as MNHEY and CDR2 as SVGAGI. This chain's CDR3 is CASSSSGQGVLF. CDR3 in DNA: TGTGCCAGCAGTTCCTCGGGACAGGGGGTTCTCTTT.

The gene calls are TRBV19 and TRBJ1-1; TRBD1 agrees at 8 bases. The CDR3 loop spans 14 amino acids. J gave up 1 base and V 4 bases, and 2 bases lay outside the gene matches. The germline V gene has CDR1 LNHDA and CDR2 SQIVND (reference sequence). CDR3 sequence reads: CASSRGTGNTEAFF. The CDR3 DNA follows: TGTGCCAGTAGTAGAGGGACAGGGAACACTGAAGCTTTCTTT.

V is TRBV27 and J is TRBJ2-7, with 8 bases identical to TRBD1. The V and J ends lost 6 bases and 8 bases, in that order; junction bases with no gene match: 3. The CDR3 length is 11 residues. Germline V gives CDR1 MNHEY, CDR2 SMNVEV (reference sequence). The CDR3 DNA reads TGTGCCAGCAGCCAGGGGGCGCAGCAGTACTTC. This codes for CASSQGAQQYF.

This chain joins TRBV27 and TRBJ2-2, with 8 bases that match TRBD2. The germline gives CDR1 MNHEY, CDR2 SMNVEV (reference sequence). The CDR3 extends over 15 amino acids. Losses at the gene ends were 8 bases for V and 7 bases for J; bases not matched to a gene: 12. The CDR3 nucleotides are TGTGCCAGCCGGGACCCCGGACTAGCTGGCGGGGAGCTGTTTTTT. Amino acid sequence: CASRDPGLAGGELFF.

V usage is TRBV18 and J usage is TRBJ1-2; 9 positions agree with TRBD1. The length of the CDR3 is 15 residues. The V segment lost 2 bases and the J segment 1 base; nucleotides outside the gene matches: 2. Germline CDR1 is KGHSH and CDR2 is LQKENI. The CDR3 nucleotides are TGTGCCAGCTCACCAGGACAGGGGCTTAACTATGGCTACACCTTC. It specifies CASSPGQGLNYGYTF.

The rearrangement uses TRBV6-1 and TRBJ2-3; 8 positions match TRBD2. The CDR3 runs 15 residues. V shed 3 bases, J shed 1 base, and the junction held 3 bases outside the gene matches. The V gene's germline CDR1 is MNHNS and CDR2 SASEGT. The CDR3 region is CASSERGDRTDTQYF. CDR3 DNA sequence: TGTGCCAGCAGTGAGCGGGGGGACCGCACAGATACGCAGTATTTT.

There are a few counts of this clone. V and J are TRBV6-5 and TRBJ1-3; D unresolved. Trimming stripped 5 bases from V and 0 bases from J, with 11 bases between. Germline CDR1 MNHEY, CDR2 SVGAGI. This CDR3 comprises 15 residues. The CDR3 coding sequence is TGTGCCAGCAGTCCCACGGGATTCTCTGGAAACACCATATATTTT. It is translated as CASSPTGFSGNTIYF.

This chain connects TRBV2 to TRBJ2-3; D is unresolved. Trimming took off 2 bases at V and 4 bases at J, with 10 bases between the two ends. In germline, CDR1 is SNHLY, CDR2 FYNNEI. The CDR3 is 14 residues long. CDR3 sequence reads: CASSESLIPDTQYF. As DNA, the CDR3 is TGTGCCAGCAGTGAATCCCTAATCCCAGATACGCAGTATTTT.

The chain has TRBV7-9 and TRBJ2-3, with 12 bases that match TRBD1. In germline, CDR1 is SEHNR, CDR2 FQNEAQ (reference sequence). V shed 5 bases and J 2 bases; nucleotides not matched to a gene: 8. This CDR3 has 17 amino acids. The CDR3 sequence: CASSPYRDRGPTDTQYF. DNA for the CDR3: TGTGCCAGCAGCCCATACAGGGACAGGGGGCCCACAGATACGCAGTATTTT.

J is TRBJ2-5 and V is TRBV7-9, with 7 bases identical to TRBD1. The CDR3 is made up of 15 amino acids. The V gene end was trimmed by 5 bases and the J gene end by 3 bases; junction bases not matched to a gene: 9. Per germline, CDR1 SEHNR and CDR2 FQNEAQ (reference sequence). The CDR3 reads CASSPYGQAKETQYF. The CDR3, as DNA: TGTGCCAGCAGCCCCTACGGACAGGCGAAAGAGACCCAGTACTTC.

The chain joins TRBV11-2 to TRBJ1-6, with 9 bases identical to TRBD1. Germline assignment: CDR1 SGHAT and CDR2 FQNNGV. CDR3 length: 14 residues. The junction had 5 bases not matched to a gene; V was cut back by 7 bases and J by 7 bases. For the CDR3, the DNA is TGTGCCAGCAACCCACAGGGGGCCAATTCACCCCTCCACTTT. Amino acid sequence: CASNPQGANSPLHF.

The rearrangement uses TRBV6-5 and TRBJ1-5; no firm D call. The CDR3 loop spans 14 amino acids. Looked up from germline, CDR1 is MNHEY and CDR2 is SVGAGI. The V and J ends lost 10 bases and 4 bases respectively, with 17 bases between them. The CDR3, as DNA: TGTGCCACCACTATTGAGGGAGGGAATCAGCCCCAGCATTTT. Protein: CATTIEGGNQPQHF.